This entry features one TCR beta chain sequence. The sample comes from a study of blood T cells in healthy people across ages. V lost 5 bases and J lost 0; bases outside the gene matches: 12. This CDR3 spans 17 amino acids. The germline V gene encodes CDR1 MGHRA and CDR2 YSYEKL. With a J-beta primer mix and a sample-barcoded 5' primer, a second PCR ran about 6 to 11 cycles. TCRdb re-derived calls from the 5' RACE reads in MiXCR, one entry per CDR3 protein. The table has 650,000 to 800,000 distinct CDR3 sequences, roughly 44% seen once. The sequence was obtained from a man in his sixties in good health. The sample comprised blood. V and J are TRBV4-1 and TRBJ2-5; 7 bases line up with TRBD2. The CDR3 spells CASSSHWGGGNQETQYF. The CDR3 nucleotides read TGCGCCAGCAGCTCTCATTGGGGGGGGGGAAACCAAGAGACCCAGTACTTC.